This TCR beta chain was recovered during a study of shared clonotypes between healthy human individuals. At the level of the study: Per donor, three plates held CD4 naive cells, three held CD4 memory, two held CD8 naive and one held CD8 memory.

Sequencing was at deep level. Sequencing used immunoSEQ multiplex PCR; TCRdb keeps in-frame clones, though not all of them. The sample lists approximately 810,000 clones, around 93% occurring once. This CDR3 spans 17 amino acids. The trim removed 5 bases at V and 0 bases at J, leaving 4 bases unmatched. Germline CDR1 and CDR2: SGHNT and YENEEA. Selected positively for CCR7 and CD45RO-negative, naive CD8 cells excluded terminally differentiated effector memory CD45RA+ cells. The rearrangement uses TRBV11-3 and TRBJ2-1; 13 nucleotides match TRBD2. Material: naive CD8+ T cells sorted from blood. The sequence derives from a man aged 25-40 years in good health. CDR3 sequence (DNA): TGTGCCAGCAGCGGAAGGACTAGCGGGAGCTCCTACAATGAGCAGTTCTTC. It translates to CASSGRTSGSSYNEQFF.